This entry features one T cell receptor beta chain sequence. This entry belongs to a study of blood T cell repertoires in COVID-19. Clinical histories supplied by participants themselves formed the basis of cohort assignment. The CDR3 has 15 residues. V lost 7 bases and J lost 7; bases outside the gene matches: 8. Per germline, CDR1 MNHEY and CDR2 SVGAGI. Under the authors' procedure: Nucleated cell counts were estimated from reference gene primer amplification. Repertoires were generated with immunoSEQ multiplex PCR, while TCRdb's copy carries only in-frame clones and drops some. V, J and clone size are taken as reported in that table, and D and trimming were inferred from the DNA itself. The sample includes around 290,000 clones, 80% to 95% of them seen just once.

The sample taken for sequencing was PBMCs or T cells enriched from blood (not recorded which). The chain couples TRBV6-5 to TRBJ2-1; TRBD2 matches 12 bases. The TCR comes from a woman in her twenties or thirties who had recovered from COVID-19. Here the CDR3 DNA reads TGTGCCAGCACTGTTTCCACTAGCGGGAGGAATGAGCAGTTCTTC. Protein product: CASTVSTSGRNEQFF.